The 22 T cell receptor beta chains given below trace back to one sample, sequenced in a study of T cells after yellow fever vaccination. TCRdb used MiXCR to reprocess the 5' RACE reads, holding one entry per CDR3 protein. The table lists about 300,000 distinct CDR3 sequences, under 5% of them singletons, with roughly 26% in the top ten. The sample here was PBMCs, taken 5 days after the yellow fever booster vaccination. The receptor source for this set is a man younger than 35 who received the YFV17D yellow fever vaccine.

This clonotype was seen more than once but under ten times. The chain is built from TRBV5-1 and TRBJ1-2; D is perhaps TRBD1 (5 bases). Between the trimmed V and J ends, which lost 4 bases and 8 bases, there was a span of 18 bases. Germline loops: CDR1 SGHRS, CDR2 YFSETQ. This CDR3 has 14 residues. The CDR3 here is CASSDQGGSWGYTF. The CDR3 DNA sequence: TGCGCCAGCAGCGATCAGGGTGGAAGTTGGGGCTACACCTTC.

This clonotype was observed at least ten times. The chain's CDR3 is CSASGLAGNIQETQYF. The CDR3, as DNA: TGCAGTGCTAGTGGACTAGCGGGGAATATTCAAGAGACCCAGTACTTC. The V call is TRBV20-1, the J call TRBJ2-5; 12 positions agree with TRBD2. Trimming removed 3 bases from V and 2 bases from J; junction bases left unmatched: 7. This CDR3 has 16 residues. The V gene's germline CDR1 is DFQATT and CDR2 SNEGSKA (reference sequence).

This clonotype was counted a few times. The CDR3 spells CASSLQAGAYGYTF. The CDR3 region has the DNA TGTGCCAGCAGTTTACAGGCAGGGGCCTATGGCTACACCTTC. The V and J genes are TRBV27 and TRBJ1-2; D possibly corresponds to TRBD1 (6 bases). The CDR3 loop spans 14 amino acids. Germline CDR1 and CDR2: MNHEY and SMNVEV (reference sequence). The ends were cut back, 2 bases at V and 4 bases at J, with 11 bases in the middle.

This clonotype was picked up many times. The chain joins TRBV5-4 to TRBJ2-1, with D possibly TRBD1 on 6 matching bases. The CDR3 covers 13 residues. V was clipped by 1 base and J by 8 bases, with 10 bases between them. Germline CDR1 and CDR2: SGHNT and YYREEE (reference sequence). In DNA form, the CDR3 reads TGTGCCAGCAGCTTGACAGGGTACGATGAGCAGTTCTTC. Its translation is CASSLTGYDEQFF.

At least ten counts were recorded for this clonotype. This chain connects TRBV7-8 to TRBJ1-1; a possible D gene is TRBD1 (5 bases). The germline V gene encodes CDR1 SGHVS and CDR2 FQNEAQ. This CDR3 is 13 amino acids long. V lost 10 bases and J lost 2, with 14 bases in between. This CDR3 is CATLRGFNTEAFF. In DNA form, the CDR3 reads TGTGCCACTCTTCGGGGCTTCAACACTGAAGCTTTCTTT.

This clonotype has only a few counts. This chain links TRBV7-6 with TRBJ2-7; D uncertain. The CDR3 consists of 15 residues. Between the trimmed V and J ends, which lost 1 base and 5 bases, there was a span of 15 bases. The germline gives CDR1 SGHVS, CDR2 FNYEAQ. CDR3 residues: CASSLEKGRHHEQYF. In nucleotides, the CDR3 is TGTGCCAGCAGCTTAGAGAAAGGGCGGCACCACGAGCAGTACTTC.

The V and J genes are TRBV9 and TRBJ1-1; D call uncertain. The germline CDR1 and CDR2 sequences are SGDLS and YYNGEE. The CDR3 is 15 residues long. Trimming cost V 0 bases and J 0 bases, with 9 bases left between them. CDR3 bases: TGTGCCAGCAGCGTAGCTACGGGTCTGAACACTGAAGCTTTCTTT. This gives the protein CASSVATGLNTEAFF.

The sample holds a few counts of this clonotype. The chain is built from TRBV7-2 and TRBJ2-5; 11 nucleotides agree with TRBD2. The germline gives CDR1 SGHTA, CDR2 FQGNSA. The V segment lost 5 bases and the J segment 3 bases; nucleotides outside the gene matches: 11. The CDR3 is made up of 17 amino acids. CDR3 in amino acids: CASSNLSSSGGKETQYF. The DNA of the CDR3 is TGTGCCAGCAGCAACCTATCGTCTAGCGGGGGGAAAGAGACCCAGTACTTC.

The CDR3 here is CASSGDSPNYGYTF. DNA of the CDR3: TGTGCCAGCAGCGGGGACAGCCCTAACTATGGCTACACCTTC. This chain connects TRBV2 to TRBJ1-2, with 7 bases aligning to TRBD1. J gave up 0 bases and V 6 bases, and 4 bases lay outside the gene matches. Germline CDR1 is SNHLY and CDR2 is FYNNEI. The CDR3 totals 14 residues. The whole variable domain, filled in from reference TRBV2 and TRBJ1-2, reads EPEVTQTPSHQVTQMGQEVILRCVPISNHLYFYWYRQILGQKVEFLVSFYNNEISEKSEIFDDQFSVERPDGSNFTLKIRSTKLEDSAMYFCASSGDSPNYGYTFGSGTRLTVV.

J is TRBJ1-4 and V is TRBV18; D perhaps matches TRBD1 (6 bases). Germline CDR1 is KGHSH and CDR2 is LQKENI. Trimming stripped 1 base from V and 5 bases from J, with 8 bases between. The CDR3 runs to 14 residues. The CDR3 sequence: CASSPLQGNEKLFF. The CDR3 bases are TGTGCCAGCTCACCACTCCAGGGGAATGAAAAACTGTTTTTT.

Ten or more counts support this clonotype. This sequence joins TRBV11-1 and TRBJ1-1; weak D call: TRBD1 (6 bases). V lost 6 bases, J lost 7 bases, and 18 bases lay in between. Per the germline V gene, CDR1 is SGHAT and CDR2 is FQDESV (reference sequence). The CDR3 loop spans 14 amino acids. The CDR3 DNA reads TGTGCCAGCAGTCCGCGACAGGTACACGTTGAAGCTTTCTTT. This codes for CASSPRQVHVEAFF.

This clonotype came up a few times. The chain combines TRBV5-4 with TRBJ1-1, with a possible D match to TRBD1 (5 bases). Trimming left V 3 bases short and J 4 bases short, with 13 bases between. The length of the CDR3 is 14 residues. Germline-derived CDR1 and CDR2 are SGHNT and YYREEE (reference sequence). The CDR3 here is CASSSGWLGTEAFF. CDR3 in DNA: TGTGCCAGCAGCTCAGGGTGGTTGGGCACTGAAGCTTTCTTT.

This clonotype came up many times. This sequence joins TRBV4-1 and TRBJ1-2, with D tentatively TRBD1 (6 bases). Looked up from germline, CDR1 is MGHRA and CDR2 is YSYEKL. The CDR3 has 15 amino acids. Trimming removed 0 bases from V and 4 bases from J, with 12 bases in between. As DNA, the CDR3 is TGCGCCAGCAGCCAAGATCGCGGGACACCCTATGGCTACACCTTC. Translation gives CASSQDRGTPYGYTF.

The chain uses TRBV27 and TRBJ2-2; possible D gene TRBD2, 6 bases. From germline, CDR1 is MNHEY and CDR2 SMNVEV (reference sequence). The CDR3 is 16 amino acids. The V end lost 2 bases, the J end lost 5 bases, and 15 bases lay between the germline ends. CDR3 sequence (DNA): TGTGCCAGCAGTTTAACGCCAGGACTAAGGACCGGGGAGCTGTTTTTT. Amino acids: CASSLTPGLRTGELFF.

This clonotype was observed many times. The genes are TRBV12-3 or TRBV12-4 and TRBJ1-2; unclear D gene. Between the trimmed V and J ends, which lost 5 bases and 1 base, there was a span of 8 bases. The length of the CDR3 is 13 residues. The CDR3 coding sequence is TGTGCCAGCAGTCAGACACTTAACTATGGCTACACCTTC. This codes for CASSQTLNYGYTF.

This clonotype was observed a few times. This chain joins TRBV20-1 and TRBJ1-2; D gene ambiguous. CDR3 size: 12 residues. Germline V CDR1 and CDR2: DFQATT, SNEGSKA (reference sequence). The CDR3 protein is CSPGISGEGYTF. In nucleotides, the CDR3 is TGCAGCCCAGGTATTTCCGGGGAAGGCTACACCTTC.

J is TRBJ2-3 and V is TRBV12-3 or TRBV12-4; 10 bases match TRBD2. The length of the CDR3 is 15 residues. The J segment lost 6 bases and the V segment lost 7 bases, leaving 10 bases of the junction unmatched. The CDR3 region has the DNA TGTGCCAGCACCTCCCAAGCGGGGGGGGCGGATACGCAGTATTTT. This encodes CASTSQAGGADTQYF.

This clonotype was counted at least ten times. This chain links TRBV5-1 with TRBJ2-5; 11 bases fit TRBD1. Germline CDR1 SGHRS, CDR2 YFSETQ. V lost 0 bases and J lost 5; bases outside the gene matches: 3. The CDR3 has 15 amino acids. CDR3: CASSLGTGGLETQYF. The CDR3 nucleotides are TGCGCCAGCAGCTTGGGGACAGGGGGCTTGGAGACCCAGTACTTC.

This clonotype was picked up a small number of times. The chain couples TRBV5-1 to TRBJ2-7, with TRBD2 matching over 10 bases. J gave up 2 bases and V 4 bases, and 9 bases lay outside the gene matches. CDR1 and CDR2 from the germline V gene are SGHRS and YFSETQ. The CDR3 spans 16 residues. CDR3 protein: CASSLTTSGDTYEQYF. The CDR3 DNA is TGCGCCAGCAGCCTGACCACTAGCGGGGATACCTACGAGCAGTACTTC.

This clonotype was recorded a few times. This chain's CDR3 is CASSNSGGYETQYF. The CDR3 region has the DNA TGTGCCAGCAGTAACAGCGGGGGGTACGAGACCCAGTACTTC. The V gene is TRBV12-3 or TRBV12-4, the J gene TRBJ2-5; 9 nucleotides match TRBD2. The trim removed 5 bases at V and 5 bases at J, leaving 6 bases unmatched. CDR3 length: 14 amino acids.

This clonotype came up many times. The rearrangement links TRBV5-1 to TRBJ1-4; 7 nucleotides line up with TRBD1. The junction had 6 bases not matched to a gene; V was cut back by 4 bases and J by 0 bases. Germline V gene lookup returns CDR1 SGHRS and CDR2 YFSETQ. CDR3 size: 16 residues. The CDR3 DNA reads as TGCGCCAGCAGCACCGGACAGGCCGCAACTAATGAAAAACTGTTTTTT. Translation gives CASSTGQAATNEKLFF.

This clonotype appeared a few times. The rearrangement uses TRBV19 and TRBJ2-1; 9 bases map to TRBD1. CDR3 size: 15 residues. CDR1 is LNHDA and CDR2 is SQIVND in the germline V gene (reference sequence). J lost 10 bases, V lost 5 bases, and 12 bases had no gene match. CDR3 sequence (DNA): TGTGCCAGTAGTTCCGGGACAGGGTACTTTAGCGAGCAGTTCTTC. Protein sequence: CASSSGTGYFSEQFF.